These 11 T cell receptor beta chains were sequenced from one sample in a study of beta chain features in type 1 diabetes. Since all of the isolated RNA was reverse transcribed, expressed TCRB transcripts were what got sequenced. The method was immunoSEQ multiplex PCR; TCRdb's version includes in-frame clones alone and lacks a portion of them. Here the sample spans 390,000 or so clones, around 13% being singletons. Sequencing input: naive CD4+ T cells from blood. These receptors originate from a man aged 25 to 45 in good health.

The J gene is TRBJ1-2, the V gene TRBV9; TRBD1 matches at 8 bases. Germline assignment: CDR1 SGDLS and CDR2 YYNGEE. J was trimmed by 8 bases and V by 5 bases; bases with no gene match: 14. The CDR3 has 15 amino acids. CDR3 bases: TGTGCCAGCAGTTTGACAGGGGCCTTACTCCCCGGCTACACCTTC. Translation gives CASSLTGALLPGYTF.

The CDR3 nucleotides read TGTGCCAGCAGCGGGAGCGGGAGCTACAATGAGCAGTTCTTC. Amino acid sequence: CASSGSGSYNEQFF. The rearrangement joins TRBV5-4 to TRBJ2-1; 8 bases map to TRBD2. The CDR3 is 14 amino acids. The V gene end was trimmed by 4 bases and the J gene end by 3 bases; junction bases not matched to a gene: 3. CDR1 and CDR2 (germline): SGHNT, YYREEE (reference sequence).

The chain joins TRBV7-2 to TRBJ2-1, with unresolved D. The germline V gene encodes CDR1 SGHTA and CDR2 FQGNSA. Trimming removed 6 bases from V and 0 bases from J, with 12 bases in between. CDR3 length: 15 amino acids. The CDR3 DNA follows: TGTGCCAGCAGTCATAGCACTAACTCCTACAATGAGCAGTTCTTC. Translated, it gives CASSHSTNSYNEQFF.

CDR3 loop: CAGGKQGATEAFF. CDR3 nucleotide sequence: TGTGCCGGGGGTAAACAGGGCGCCACTGAAGCTTTCTTT. This chain connects TRBV7-9 to TRBJ1-1, with D possibly being TRBD1 (6 bases). The CDR3 has 13 amino acids. Germline CDR1 SEHNR, CDR2 FQNEAQ (reference sequence). The ends were cut back, 11 bases at V and 4 bases at J, with 17 bases in the middle.

The V gene is TRBV21-1, the J gene TRBJ2-1; the table names TRBD1, a call not compared with the DNA. TRBV21-1 is recorded as a pseudogene. The CDR3 has 14 residues. The CDR3 bases are TGTGCCAGCAGCAAAATCAGGGCCTACCATGAGCAGTTCTTC. Its translation is CASSKIRAYHEQFF.

This clone was observed a handful of times. Other DNA sequences in this sample translate to the same CDR3. V usage is TRBV9 and J usage is TRBJ2-1; TRBD2 matches at 9 bases. Germline V gives CDR1 SGDLS, CDR2 YYNGEE. CDR3 length: 15 amino acids. Trimming took 2 bases from V and 1 from J; bases not matched to a gene: 1. This CDR3 reads CASSVSGGSYNEQFF. The CDR3 bases are TGTGCCAGCAGCGTCAGCGGGGGGTCCTACAATGAGCAGTTCTTC.

This chain joins TRBV6-1 and TRBJ1-1; no definite D call. There are 13 residues in the CDR3. The V and J ends lost 5 bases and 1 base respectively, with 8 bases between them. The germline CDR1 and CDR2 sequences are MNHNS and SASEGT. Written as DNA, the CDR3 is TGTGCCAGCAGTAGGGTGGCGAACACTGAAGCTTTCTTT. Translation: CASSRVANTEAFF.

This chain joins TRBV30 and TRBJ1-1; weak D call: TRBD1 (6 bases). The CDR3 has 13 amino acids. Germline V gene lookup returns CDR1 GTSNPN and CDR2 SVGIG (reference sequence). V gave up 2 bases and J gave up 11 bases, with 18 bases separating them. CDR3 region: CAWSKAVGANAFF. CDR3 DNA: TGTGCCTGGAGTAAGGCAGTGGGGGCAAACGCTTTCTTT.

CDR3 residues: CASSLALTVNSNQPQHF. The DNA of the CDR3 is TGTGCCAGCAGCTTAGCGCTAACGGTTAATAGCAATCAGCCCCAGCATTTT. V gene TRBV7-2 combines with J gene TRBJ1-5, with no clear D. CDR3 size: 17 residues. Per germline, CDR1 SGHTA and CDR2 FQGNSA. The germline V and J ends were trimmed by 0 bases and 0 bases, with 12 bases remaining between them.

V is TRBV20-1 and J is TRBJ1-2; no clear D gene. The CDR3 length is 11 residues. V dropped 3 bases and J dropped 8 bases, with 10 bases sitting between them. Germline V gene lookup returns CDR1 DFQATT and CDR2 SNEGSKA (reference sequence). For the CDR3, the DNA is TGCAGTGCTAGTCCGCCCGGCGGCTACACCTTC. Protein sequence: CSASPPGGYTF.

This clone was found a few times. Other DNA sequences in the sample encode the same CDR3. The chain joins TRBV27 to TRBJ2-2, with D unresolved. The ends were cut back, 5 bases at V and 3 bases at J, with 7 bases in the middle. The length of the CDR3 is 13 residues. Per the germline V gene, CDR1 is MNHEY and CDR2 is SMNVEV (reference sequence). The CDR3 protein is CASSPTYTGELFF. The CDR3 nucleotides read TGTGCCAGCAGTCCTACCTACACCGGGGAGCTGTTTTTT.